This TCR beta chain is from a study of blood T cell repertoires in COVID-19. Looking at the study overall: COVID-19 samples collected from the United States, Italy and Spain covered acute and convalescent phases. PBMCs, B-cell-depleted T cells, or T cells were the source of the cDNA or gDNA that made up the material.

J lost 4 bases, V lost 7 bases, and 3 bases had no gene match. From germline, CDR1 is KGHDR and CDR2 SFDVKD. The CDR3 consists of 13 residues. In the original workflow: Estimates of nucleated cell counts were drawn from the amplification of reference gene primers. TCRdb's copy holds only in-frame clones and misses some; the assay was immunoSEQ multiplex PCR. Clone size and V and J calls were adopted from that table, with D and trimming inferred from the DNA. Of a few hundred thousand clones in the sample, approximately 88% were seen once. Individuals drawn from some 25 US areas were about 18 to 95 years old.

The sample comprised PBMCs or T cells enriched from blood (not recorded which). This rearrangement joins TRBV24-1 to TRBJ2-5; 9 bases match TRBD1. The sequence derives from a woman aged 40 to 49 with acute COVID-19. In DNA form, the CDR3 reads TGTGCCACCAGGGGGACAGGGTTAGAGACCCAGTACTTC. Protein sequence: CATRGTGLETQYF.